This T cell receptor (beta chain) emerged from a study of blood T cells in healthy people across ages. Study-wide results and caveats: Measured against age, TCR beta diversity per million T cells decreased in a roughly linear manner.

The CDR3 loop spans 14 amino acids. The V and J ends lost 5 bases and 5 bases, in that order; junction bases with no gene match: 7. Germline CDR1 reads PRHDT; CDR2 reads FYEKMQ (reference sequence). Concerning this clonotype itself: The target antigen is unknown. The CDR3 carries no conserved terminal phenylalanine or tryptophan, so it likely arises from a read error.

A sample-barcoded 5' primer and a J-beta primer mix were used in a second PCR of roughly 6 to 12 cycles. TCRdb fed the 5' RACE reads into MiXCR, producing one record per CDR3 protein. This repertoire shows about 800,000 distinct CDR3 sequences, 20% to 25% found once; its top ten account for roughly 3.8%. These data also formed part of another study, on T cells of mothers and their children.

This sequence originates from a boy younger than 18 in good health. V and J are TRBV13 and TRBJ1-2; TRBD1 matches at 8 bases. The specimen sequenced was blood. Written as DNA, the CDR3 is TGTGCCAGCAGCCAACCGGGACAGGCGTATGGCTACACCCTC. Its protein product is CASSQPGQAYGYTL.